This T cell receptor (beta chain) was identified in a study of shared T cell receptors in the human thymus. Profiled with immunoSEQ multiplex PCR; TCRdb holds only in-frame clones, not every one. This table holds 700,000 or so clones, 80% to 90% found once. Trimming stripped 2 bases from V and 3 bases from J, with 12 bases between. There are 15 residues in the CDR3. The germline CDR1 and CDR2 sequences are SGHRS and YFSETQ. These same records also appear under a second study, on human thymus T cells.

The sample comprised thymocytes. The rearrangement joins TRBV5-1 to TRBJ1-3; D gene unclear. This receptor was taken from a girl under two years old with a congenital heart defect. DNA of the CDR3: TGCGCCAGCAGCTTCGGCAGGTTGGGTGGAAACACCATATATTTT. Protein: CASSFGRLGGNTIYF.